This TCR beta chain was captured in a study of CD8 T cells in ankylosing spondylitis (dated by TCRdb to the late 2010s). About the study as a whole: The study profiled T cell receptor beta repertoires in healthy donors and ankylosing spondylitis patients to find disease-linked TCR variants. The whole study cohort included 85 to 120 healthy donors and around 24 ankylosing spondylitis patients. Samples of peripheral blood were taken, and for ankylosing spondylitis patients, synovial fluid was collected as well. Findings and caveats that apply to the study as a whole: The disease-linked clones were reported to be significantly enriched in matched synovial fluid samples from ankylosing spondylitis patients. A CD8+ phenotype was shown by the disease-linked clones, which were found at relatively low frequencies in peripheral blood. Some motif variants were previously reported in synovial fluid and blood of reactive arthritis patients, suggesting common disease-initiation mechanisms. Blood from ankylosing spondylitis patients appeared to be characterized by a TCR beta motif composed of 7 to 9 highly homologous amino acid variants.

Concerning this clonotype: The antigen it binds to is not known. There are no base qualities to consult, and no much larger clone falls within one base.

Reads for this sample came from an Illumina HiSeq 2500. Quantitative 5'-RACE with molecular barcodes was used to prepare TCR beta libraries. Processing in the source paper ran as follows. To identify disease-linked TCR variants, a new computational method was used, one built on a probabilistic model of VDJ rearrangement. Starting from the raw public reads, TCRdb applied fastp trimming at Q25, assembled clones with MiXCR and retained in-frame beta chains. Each entry merges the rows of one CDR3 protein and shows their most common DNA and genes. For this entry, the V and J calls and clone size follow TCRdb and not the study's own pipeline. In all, the sample holds hundreds of thousands of distinct CDR3 sequences, and around 20% of those were seen once. The top ten hold roughly 13% of the sample. Inclusive of the bounding cysteine and phenylalanine, the CDR3 is 16 residues long. Left in the record is the CDR3 DNA by itself, 48 bases read in frame from the first base. Cut back by 3 bases and 0 bases, the V and J ends lie 14 bases apart. Looking up the germline V gene yields CDR1 SGHRS and CDR2 YFSETQ.

The receptor was isolated from a male donor with ankylosing spondylitis or in good health (not recorded which). This chain is built from TRBV5-1 and TRBJ2-3; a tentative D match to TRBD2 spans 6 bases. Sequencing was carried out using blood, either unsorted or a sorted T cell fraction (not recorded which). The CDR3 protein is CASSWGLAGSTDTQYF. The sequence in DNA is TGCGCCAGCAGCTGGGGACTCGCCGGTAGCACAGATACGCAGTATTTT.